The 3 T cell receptor beta chains below come from one sample, sequenced in a study of blood T cells in healthy people across ages. PCR was performed a second time for 7 to 11 cycles using a sample-barcoded 5' primer and a J-beta primer mix. TCRdb reanalysed the 5' RACE reads using MiXCR and keeps one entry per CDR3 protein. The sample has around 520,000 distinct CDR3 sequences; about 25% are singletons. A further study also used this sample, focusing on T cells of mothers and their children.

The sample taken for sequencing was blood. All receptors derive from a boy aged 2 to 10 in good health.

This clonotype occurred once. V and J are TRBV25-1 and TRBJ2-5; D is perhaps TRBD1 (5 bases). Judging by the DNA end, TRBJ2-7 fits better; the J call may be wrong. The CDR3 covers 14 residues. The V gene's germline CDR1 is MGHDK and CDR2 SYGVNS. Here the CDR3 reads CASVTDNGYYEQYF. CDR3 sequence (DNA): TGTGCCAGCGTAACGGACAATGGTTACTACGAGCAGTACTTC.

This chain links TRBV19 with TRBJ2-4; 7 bases are shared with TRBD1. V dropped 6 bases and J dropped 5; count of bases not matched to a gene: 4. Germline CDR1 LNHDA, CDR2 SQIVND (reference sequence). This CDR3 contains 13 residues. The DNA of the CDR3 is TGTGCCAGTAGCCCGGGACAGCAAAACATTCAGTACTTC. As protein: CASSPGQQNIQYF.

V gene TRBV11-2 combines with J gene TRBJ2-2; 10 bases fit TRBD2. J lost 3 bases, V lost 5 bases, and 9 bases had no gene match. This CDR3 contains 17 residues. CDR1 is SGHAT, CDR2 FQNNGV, per germline. CDR3 in DNA: TGTGCCAGCAGCCTCTCTAGCGGGAGTACGCACACCGGGGAGCTGTTTTTT. Encoded protein: CASSLSSGSTHTGELFF.